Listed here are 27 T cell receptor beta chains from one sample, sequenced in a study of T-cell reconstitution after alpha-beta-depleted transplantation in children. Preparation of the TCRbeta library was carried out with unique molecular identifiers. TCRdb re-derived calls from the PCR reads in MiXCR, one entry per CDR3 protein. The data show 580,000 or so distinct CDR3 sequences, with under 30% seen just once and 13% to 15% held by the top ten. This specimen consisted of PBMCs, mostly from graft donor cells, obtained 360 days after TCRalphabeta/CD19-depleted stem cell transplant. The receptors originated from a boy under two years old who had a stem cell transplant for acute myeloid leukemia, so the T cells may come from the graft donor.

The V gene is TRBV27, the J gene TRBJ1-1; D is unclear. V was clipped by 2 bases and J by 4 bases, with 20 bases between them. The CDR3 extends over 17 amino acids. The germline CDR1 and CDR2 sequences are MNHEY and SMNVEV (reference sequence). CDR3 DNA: TGTGCCAGCAGTTTAGTATTCGGTGTGACGGGCTTCACTGAAGCTTTCTTT. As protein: CASSLVFGVTGFTEAFF.

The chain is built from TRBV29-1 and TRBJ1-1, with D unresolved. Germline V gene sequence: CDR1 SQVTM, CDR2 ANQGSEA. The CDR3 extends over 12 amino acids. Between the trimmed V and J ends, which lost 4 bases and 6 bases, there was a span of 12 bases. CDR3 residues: CSVGRHLSEAFF. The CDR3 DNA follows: TGCAGCGTTGGACGCCATCTGTCTGAAGCTTTCTTT.

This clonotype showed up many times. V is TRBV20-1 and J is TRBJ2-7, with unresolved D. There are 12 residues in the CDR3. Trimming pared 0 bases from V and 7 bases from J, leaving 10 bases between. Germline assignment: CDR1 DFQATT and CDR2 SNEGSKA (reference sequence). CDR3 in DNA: TGCAGTGCTAGAGATCAAGCCTGGGAGCAGTACTTC. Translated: CSARDQAWEQYF.

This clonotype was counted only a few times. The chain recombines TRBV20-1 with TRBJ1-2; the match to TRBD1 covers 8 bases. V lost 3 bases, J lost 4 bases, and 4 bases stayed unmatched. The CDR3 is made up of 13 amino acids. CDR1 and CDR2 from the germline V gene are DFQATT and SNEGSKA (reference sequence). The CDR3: CSARDRVVYGYTF. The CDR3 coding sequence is TGCAGTGCTAGGGACAGGGTCGTCTATGGCTACACCTTC.

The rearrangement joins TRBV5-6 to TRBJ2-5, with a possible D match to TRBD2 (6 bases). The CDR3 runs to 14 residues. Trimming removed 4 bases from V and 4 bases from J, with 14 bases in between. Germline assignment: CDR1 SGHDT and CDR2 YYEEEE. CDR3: CASSALLEGETQYF. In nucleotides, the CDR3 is TGTGCCAGCAGCGCTCTACTGGAGGGAGAGACCCAGTACTTC.

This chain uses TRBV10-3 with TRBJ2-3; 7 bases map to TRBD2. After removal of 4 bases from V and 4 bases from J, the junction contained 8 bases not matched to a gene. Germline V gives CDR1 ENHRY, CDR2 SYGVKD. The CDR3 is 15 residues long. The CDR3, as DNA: TGTGCCATCAGTGGGTCCGGACTAGATTCAGATACGCAGTATTTT. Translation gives CAISGSGLDSDTQYF.

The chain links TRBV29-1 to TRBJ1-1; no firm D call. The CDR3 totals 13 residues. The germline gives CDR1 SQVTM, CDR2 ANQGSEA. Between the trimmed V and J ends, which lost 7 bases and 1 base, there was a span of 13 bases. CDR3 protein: CSGLWGTNTEAFF. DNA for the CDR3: TGCAGCGGGCTATGGGGAACGAACACTGAAGCTTTCTTT.

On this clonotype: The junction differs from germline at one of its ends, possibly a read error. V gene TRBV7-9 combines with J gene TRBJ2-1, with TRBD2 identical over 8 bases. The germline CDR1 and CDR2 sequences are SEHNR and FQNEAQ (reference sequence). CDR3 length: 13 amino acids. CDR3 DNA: TGTGCCAGCAGCGTAGCGGGGTGGAATGAGCAGTTCTTC. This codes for CASSVAGWNEQFF. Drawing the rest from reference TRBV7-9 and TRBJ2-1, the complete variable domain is DTGVSQNPRHKITKRGQNVTFRCDPISEHNRLYWYRQTLGQGPEFLTYFQNEAQLEKSRLLSDRFSAERPKGSFSTLEIQRTEQGDSAMYLCASSVAGWNEQFFGPGTRLTVL.

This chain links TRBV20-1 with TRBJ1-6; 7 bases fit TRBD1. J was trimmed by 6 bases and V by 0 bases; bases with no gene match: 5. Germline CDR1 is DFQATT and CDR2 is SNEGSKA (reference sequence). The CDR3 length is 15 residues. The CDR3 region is CSAREPGQTNSPLHF. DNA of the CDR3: TGCAGTGCTAGAGAACCGGGACAGACTAATTCACCCCTCCACTTT.

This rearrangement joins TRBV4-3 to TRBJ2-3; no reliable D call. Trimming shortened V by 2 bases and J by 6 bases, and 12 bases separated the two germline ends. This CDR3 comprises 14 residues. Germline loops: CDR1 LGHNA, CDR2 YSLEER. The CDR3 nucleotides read TGCGCCAGCAGCCAAAGGCAACGAAGGGATACGCAGTATTTT. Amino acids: CASSQRQRRDTQYF.

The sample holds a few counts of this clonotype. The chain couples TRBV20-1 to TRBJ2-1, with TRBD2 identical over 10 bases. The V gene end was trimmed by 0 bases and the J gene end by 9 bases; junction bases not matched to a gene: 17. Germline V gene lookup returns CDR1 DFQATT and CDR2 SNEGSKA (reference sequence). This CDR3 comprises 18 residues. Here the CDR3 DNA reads TGCAGTGCTAGAGATTTCTTTCGGAGCGGGGGGGACCCTAGTGAGCAGTTCTTC. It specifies CSARDFFRSGGDPSEQFF.

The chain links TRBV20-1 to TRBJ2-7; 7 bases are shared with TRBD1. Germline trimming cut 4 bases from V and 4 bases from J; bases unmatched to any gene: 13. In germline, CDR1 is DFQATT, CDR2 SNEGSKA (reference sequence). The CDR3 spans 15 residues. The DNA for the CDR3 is TGCAGTGCTAAACGGACAGGTTCGAGAACTTACGAGCAGTACTTC. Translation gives CSAKRTGSRTYEQYF.

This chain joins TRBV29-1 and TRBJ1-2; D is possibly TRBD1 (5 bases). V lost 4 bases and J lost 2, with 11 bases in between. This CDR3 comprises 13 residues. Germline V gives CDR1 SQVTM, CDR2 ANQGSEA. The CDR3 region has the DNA TGCAGCGTTGTCCTGACAGAGAACTATGGCTACACCTTC. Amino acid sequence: CSVVLTENYGYTF. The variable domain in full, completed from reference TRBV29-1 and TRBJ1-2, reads SAVISQKPSRDICQRGTSLTIQCQVDSQVTMMFWYRQQPGQSLTLIATANQGSEATYESGFVIDKFPISRPNLTFSTLTVSNMSPEDSSIYLCSVVLTENYGYTFGSGTRLTVV.

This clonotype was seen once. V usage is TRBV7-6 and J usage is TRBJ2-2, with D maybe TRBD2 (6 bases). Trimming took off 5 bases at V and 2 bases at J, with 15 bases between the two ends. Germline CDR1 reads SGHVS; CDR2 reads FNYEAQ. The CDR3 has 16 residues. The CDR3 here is CASSPPGVVNTGELFF. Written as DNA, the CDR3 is TGTGCCAGCAGCCCACCGGGGGTGGTTAACACCGGGGAGCTGTTTTTT.

CDR3 sequence (DNA): TGTGCCAGCAGTGAAGCGCTAGGGCCGACCGGGCCGGCTGACACCGGGGAGCTGTTTTTT. Translation gives CASSEALGPTGPADTGELFF. The chain employs TRBV2 and TRBJ2-2; D unresolved. V lost 0 bases, J lost 3 bases, and 23 bases lay in between. Germline CDR1 and CDR2: SNHLY and FYNNEI. This CDR3 is 20 amino acids long. Supplemented by reference TRBV2 and TRBJ2-2, the full variable domain reads EPEVTQTPSHQVTQMGQEVILRCVPISNHLYFYWYRQILGQKVEFLVSFYNNEISEKSEIFDDQFSVERPDGSNFTLKIRSTKLEDSAMYFCASSEALGPTGPADTGELFFGEGSRLTVL.

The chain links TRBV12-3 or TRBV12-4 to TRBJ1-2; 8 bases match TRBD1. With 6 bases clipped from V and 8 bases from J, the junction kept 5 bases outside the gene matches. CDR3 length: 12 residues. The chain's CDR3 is CASRRTGNGYTF. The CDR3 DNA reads TGTGCCAGCAGGCGGACAGGGAACGGCTACACCTTC.

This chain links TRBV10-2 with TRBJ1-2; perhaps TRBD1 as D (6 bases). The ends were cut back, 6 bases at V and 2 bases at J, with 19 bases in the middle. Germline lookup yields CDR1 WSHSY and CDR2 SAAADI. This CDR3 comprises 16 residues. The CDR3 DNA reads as TGCGCCAGCAGGCCCAATAACAGGGTCTCGAACTATGGCTACACCTTC. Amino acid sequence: CASRPNNRVSNYGYTF.

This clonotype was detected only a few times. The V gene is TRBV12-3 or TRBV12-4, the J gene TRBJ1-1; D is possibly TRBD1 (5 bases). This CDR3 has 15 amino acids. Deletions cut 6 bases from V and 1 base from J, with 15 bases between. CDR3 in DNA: TGTGCCAGCAGCCCTCAGGGTGGGAGGAACACTGAAGCTTTCTTT. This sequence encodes CASSPQGGRNTEAFF.

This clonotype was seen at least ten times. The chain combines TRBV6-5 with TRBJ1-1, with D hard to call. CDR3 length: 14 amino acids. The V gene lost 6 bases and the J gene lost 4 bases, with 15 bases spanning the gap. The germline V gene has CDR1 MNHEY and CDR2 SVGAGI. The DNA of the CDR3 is TGTGCCAGCAGGTCGGGCGAGCACCTCACTGAAGCTTTCTTT. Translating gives CASRSGEHLTEAFF.

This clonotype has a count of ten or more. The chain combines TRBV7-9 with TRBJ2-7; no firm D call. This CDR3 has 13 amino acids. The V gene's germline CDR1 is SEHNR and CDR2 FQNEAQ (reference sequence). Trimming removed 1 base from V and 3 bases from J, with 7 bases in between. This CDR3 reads CASSLGIVYEQYV. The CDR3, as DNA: TGTGCCAGCAGCTTAGGGATTGTCTACGAGCAGTACGTC.

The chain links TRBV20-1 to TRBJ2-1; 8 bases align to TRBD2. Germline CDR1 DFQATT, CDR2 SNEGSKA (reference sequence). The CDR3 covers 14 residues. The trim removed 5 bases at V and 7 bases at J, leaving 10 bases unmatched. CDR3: CSALDLAGLNEQFF. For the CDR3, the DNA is TGCAGTGCTCTGGACTTAGCGGGGCTTAATGAGCAGTTCTTC.

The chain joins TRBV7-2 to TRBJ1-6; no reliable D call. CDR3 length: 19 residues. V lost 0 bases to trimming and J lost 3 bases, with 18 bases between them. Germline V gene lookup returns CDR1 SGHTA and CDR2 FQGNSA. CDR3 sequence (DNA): TGTGCCAGCAGCTTAGCTTTCCTCGGGGAGGATGACTATAATTCACCCCTCCACTTT. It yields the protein CASSLAFLGEDDYNSPLHF.

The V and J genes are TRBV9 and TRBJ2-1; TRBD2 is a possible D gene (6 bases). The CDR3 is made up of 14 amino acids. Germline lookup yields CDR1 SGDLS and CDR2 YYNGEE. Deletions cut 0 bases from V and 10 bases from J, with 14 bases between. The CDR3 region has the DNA TGTGCCAGCAGCGTAGCTCCAGGGAGGCGGGAGCAGTTCTTC. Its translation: CASSVAPGRREQFF.

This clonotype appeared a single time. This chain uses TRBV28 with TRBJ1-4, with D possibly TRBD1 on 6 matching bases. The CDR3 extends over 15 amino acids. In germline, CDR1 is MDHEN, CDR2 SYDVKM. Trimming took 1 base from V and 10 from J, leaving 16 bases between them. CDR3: CASSLLGGRLGKLFF. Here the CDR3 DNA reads TGTGCCAGCAGTTTATTAGGGGGGAGGCTGGGAAAACTGTTTTTT.

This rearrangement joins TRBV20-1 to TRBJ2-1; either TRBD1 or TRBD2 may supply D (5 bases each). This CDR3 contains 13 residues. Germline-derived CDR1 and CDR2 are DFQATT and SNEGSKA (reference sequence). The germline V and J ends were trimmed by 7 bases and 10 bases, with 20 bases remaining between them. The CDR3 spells CSVPAAGLTEQFF. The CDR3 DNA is TGCAGTGTACCAGCGGCAGGGTTGACCGAGCAGTTCTTC.

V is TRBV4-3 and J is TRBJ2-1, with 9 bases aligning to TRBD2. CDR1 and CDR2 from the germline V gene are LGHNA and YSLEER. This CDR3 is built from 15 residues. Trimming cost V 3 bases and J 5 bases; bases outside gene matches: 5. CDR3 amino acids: CASSQRGLANNEQFF. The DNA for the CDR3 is TGCGCCAGCAGCCAGAGGGGACTAGCAAACAATGAGCAGTTCTTC.

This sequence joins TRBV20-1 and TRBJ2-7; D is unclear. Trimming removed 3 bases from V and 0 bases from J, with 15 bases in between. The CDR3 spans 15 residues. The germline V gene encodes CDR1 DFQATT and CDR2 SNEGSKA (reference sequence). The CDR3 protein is CSARALASSSYEQYF. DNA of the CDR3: TGCAGTGCTAGGGCCCTGGCTAGTAGCTCCTACGAGCAGTACTTC.